Each of the 31 T cell receptor beta chains below was sequenced from the same sample in a study of Ad26.COV2.S vaccination and SARS-CoV-2 variants. Treatment of the sample: roughly 20 received Ad26.COV2.S at low or high dose, single or two shots; five or six received placebo; per-sample allocation not given. After the first vaccine or placebo injection, samples were drawn on day 63. Assay used: immunoSEQ multiplex PCR; TCRdb lists only in-frame clones, some missing. The sample yields 300,000 to 350,000 clones, approximately 86% seen once. This sample comprised peripheral blood, obtained in a trial of Ad26.COV2.S vaccine versus placebo. The receptor source for this set is a person between 18 and 65 years old who received the Ad26.COV2.S COVID-19 vaccine or a placebo.

The gene calls are TRBV7-6 and TRBJ2-1; 8 bases are a match to TRBD1. CDR1 and CDR2 from the germline V gene are SGHVS and FNYEAQ. The trim removed 2 bases at V and 7 bases at J, leaving 7 bases unmatched. The CDR3 totals 15 residues. CDR3 sequence reads: CASSLRAGGGNEQFF. In DNA, the CDR3 is TGTGCCAGCAGCTTAAGGGCAGGGGGCGGGAATGAGCAGTTCTTC.

J is TRBJ2-3 and V is TRBV3-1 (or the pseudogene TRBV3-2), with a weak D call TRBD1 (5 bases). Looked up from germline, CDR1 is LGHDT and CDR2 is YNNKEL (reference sequence). The CDR3 loop spans 15 amino acids. With 3 bases removed from V and 0 bases from J, the gap between germline ends came to 10 bases. In DNA form, the CDR3 reads TGTGCCAGCAGCCACCGACAGTATAGCACAGATACGCAGTATTTT. Its translation is CASSHRQYSTDTQYF.

The chain couples TRBV28 to TRBJ2-5, with D perhaps TRBD2 (6 bases). This CDR3 is 16 amino acids long. Per the germline V gene, CDR1 is MDHEN and CDR2 is SYDVKM. V was trimmed by 6 bases and J by 9 bases, leaving 26 bases between them. CDR3 sequence: CASRPPGLIFRGSQYF. CDR3 in DNA: TGTGCCAGCAGACCTCCGGGACTTATATTTAGAGGGTCCCAGTACTTC.

The chain recombines TRBV27 with TRBJ2-3, with 7 nucleotides matching TRBD1. V shed 6 bases and J 5 bases; nucleotides not matched to a gene: 8. The CDR3 runs to 14 residues. CDR1 is MNHEY and CDR2 is SMNVEV in the germline V gene (reference sequence). The CDR3 coding sequence is TGTGCCAGCAGCCTCACCCCAGGGGGAGATACGCAGTATTTT. Translating gives CASSLTPGGDTQYF.

The gene calls are TRBV7-9 and TRBJ2-7, with D uncertain. The CDR3 totals 11 residues. Germline-derived CDR1 and CDR2 are SEHNR and FQNEAQ (reference sequence). V lost 5 bases and J 4 bases, leaving 6 bases between the germline ends. CDR3 bases: TGTGCCAGCAGCATCGAGTACGAGCAGTACTTC. Translating gives CASSIEYEQYF.

V is TRBV19 and J is TRBJ2-1, with 8 bases aligning to TRBD2. V dropped 4 bases and J dropped 1; count of bases not matched to a gene: 6. The CDR3 has 16 amino acids. CDR1 and CDR2 (germline): LNHDA, SQIVND (reference sequence). The CDR3 DNA sequence: TGTGCCAGTAGTACCTCGGGCGGGGGGTCCTACAATGAGCAGTTCTTC. Translation gives CASSTSGGGSYNEQFF. The full variable domain, rest sourced from reference TRBV19 and TRBJ2-1, is DGGITQSPKYLFRKEGQNVTLSCEQNLNHDAMYWYRQDPGQGLRLIYYSQIVNDFQKGDIAEGYSVSREKKESFPLTVTSAQKNPTAFYLCASSTSGGGSYNEQFFGPGTRLTVL.

This sequence joins TRBV28 and TRBJ1-2; the D is unclear. The CDR3 has 12 amino acids. Germline CDR1 reads MDHEN; CDR2 reads SYDVKM. V lost 5 bases and J 5 bases, leaving 9 bases between the germline ends. This CDR3 is CASSPTRYGYTF. CDR3 DNA sequence: TGTGCCAGCAGTCCAACAAGATATGGCTACACCTTC.

The CDR3 DNA reads as TGTGCCAGCAGCTTAGACAGGACTAACTATGGCTACACCTTC. It encodes CASSLDRTNYGYTF. The chain links TRBV7-9 to TRBJ1-2, with a possible D match to TRBD1 (5 bases). Germline lookup yields CDR1 SEHNR and CDR2 FQNEAQ (reference sequence). This CDR3 is 14 amino acids long. V was cut by 1 base and J by 0 bases, with 6 bases left in between.

V and J are TRBV7-9 and TRBJ2-4, with TRBD1 matching 7 bases. Germline V lookup: CDR1 SEHNR, CDR2 FQNEAQ (reference sequence). The CDR3 loop spans 18 amino acids. Unmatched junction bases numbered 12, after V lost 4 bases and J lost 0 bases. The CDR3 DNA sequence: TGTGCCAGCAGCTCCCCCCTTCGACAGGGCCTAGCCAAAAACATTCAGTACTTC. Amino acid sequence: CASSSPLRQGLAKNIQYF.

This rearrangement joins TRBV18 to TRBJ1-2, with 7 bases lining up with TRBD1. After removal of 3 bases from V and 4 bases from J, the junction contained 5 bases not matched to a gene. The germline CDR1 and CDR2 sequences are KGHSH and LQKENI. The CDR3 covers 14 residues. CDR3 nucleotide sequence: TGTGCCAGCTCACCCGACAGGGACGGCTATGGCTACACCTTC. Protein product: CASSPDRDGYGYTF.

This sequence joins TRBV7-3 and TRBJ1-2; D remains ambiguous. This CDR3 region has 13 residues. CDR1 is SGHTA, CDR2 FQGTGA, per germline. V lost 3 bases and J lost 8, with 13 bases in between. The CDR3 DNA reads TGTGCCAGCAGCTTTCAAGAGGGTATCGGCTACACCTTC. This gives the protein CASSFQEGIGYTF.

This chain uses TRBV5-1 with TRBJ1-2; 7 positions agree with TRBD1. The junction had 7 bases not matched to a gene; V was cut back by 0 bases and J by 8 bases. Per the germline V gene, CDR1 is SGHRS and CDR2 is YFSETQ. The CDR3 is 14 residues long. In DNA, the CDR3 is TGCGCCAGCAGCTTGGAAGAGGGGGCGTGGGGCTACACCTTC. It is translated as CASSLEEGAWGYTF.

The gene calls are TRBV19 and TRBJ1-6, with D unresolved. Germline V CDR1 and CDR2: LNHDA, SQIVND (reference sequence). V lost 5 bases, J lost 7 bases, and 15 bases lay in between. The CDR3 length is 15 residues. CDR3 in amino acids: CASSPSSGRNSPLHF. CDR3 in DNA: TGTGCCAGTAGTCCGAGTTCGGGCAGGAATTCACCCCTCCACTTT.

The chain joins TRBV6-6 to TRBJ1-4; 8 bases are shared with TRBD1. Trimming at V came to 8 bases and at J to 2 bases, leaving 7 bases not matched to a gene. This CDR3 comprises 15 residues. Looked up from germline, CDR1 is MNHNY and CDR2 is SVGAGI (reference sequence). The DNA of the CDR3 is TGTGCCAGCGGTCAGGGGGCTTCTACTAATGAAAAACTGTTTTTT. Amino acids: CASGQGASTNEKLFF.

The rearrangement joins TRBV6-5 to TRBJ2-5, with 11 bases lining up with TRBD2. In germline, CDR1 is MNHEY, CDR2 SVGAGI. There are 15 residues in the CDR3. With V trimmed by 7 bases and J by 4 bases, 8 bases remained unmatched. CDR3 residues: CASNLLAGGGETQYF. In nucleotides, the CDR3 is TGTGCCAGCAATCTCCTAGCGGGAGGTGGAGAGACCCAGTACTTC.

V usage is TRBV27 and J usage is TRBJ1-1; maybe TRBD1 (5 bases). Germline-derived CDR1 and CDR2 are MNHEY and SMNVEV (reference sequence). The CDR3 totals 14 residues. The V end was cut by 5 bases, the J end by 5 bases, with 15 bases between. CDR3 amino acids: CASSGNQGSTEAFF. The CDR3 DNA reads TGTGCCAGCAGTGGGAACCAGGGAAGTACTGAAGCTTTCTTT.

The rearrangement uses TRBV28 and TRBJ1-1; D is possibly TRBD1 (5 bases). The V end lost 3 bases, the J end lost 0 bases, and 14 bases lay between the germline ends. CDR3 length: 16 amino acids. Germline loops: CDR1 MDHEN, CDR2 SYDVKM. The CDR3 loop reads CASSFSTVHMNTEAFF. In nucleotides, the CDR3 is TGTGCCAGCAGTTTCTCGACAGTTCATATGAACACTGAAGCTTTCTTT.

The genes are TRBV11-2 and TRBJ2-1; D gene ambiguous. The germline V gene has CDR1 SGHAT and CDR2 FQNNGV. Trimming removed 1 base from V and 6 bases from J, with 7 bases in between. The CDR3 contains 13 residues. CDR3 in DNA: TGTGCCAGCAGCTTAGGTAGTATCAATGAGCAGTTCTTC. It specifies CASSLGSINEQFF.

This clone appeared a single time. The V call is TRBV27, the J call TRBJ1-4; the D gene is possibly TRBD1 (5 bases). CDR1 and CDR2 from the germline V gene are MNHEY and SMNVEV (reference sequence). Trimming removed 5 bases from V and 0 bases from J, with 13 bases in between. This CDR3 region has 16 residues. The CDR3 is CASSPGISSTNEKLFF. The CDR3 bases are TGTGCCAGCAGTCCAGGGATCTCCTCAACTAATGAAAAACTGTTTTTT.

This sequence joins TRBV19 and TRBJ2-6; D may be TRBD1 (6 bases). The germline V and J ends were trimmed by 6 bases and 2 bases, with 11 bases remaining between them. The CDR3 length is 15 residues. The germline V gene has CDR1 LNHDA and CDR2 SQIVND (reference sequence). As DNA, the CDR3 is TGTGCCAGTAGCCCCAACAGGGCTGGGGCCAACGTCCTGACTTTC. It translates to CASSPNRAGANVLTF.

This chain joins TRBV5-4 and TRBJ2-1; 9 bases match TRBD2. Looked up from germline, CDR1 is SGHNT and CDR2 is YYREEE (reference sequence). This CDR3 is 15 amino acids long. V lost 4 bases and J lost 6; bases outside the gene matches: 8. In nucleotides, the CDR3 is TGTGCCAGCAGCGAGGGACTAGCAGTTACCAATGAGCAGTTCTTC. This sequence encodes CASSEGLAVTNEQFF.

For the CDR3, the DNA is TGTGCCAGCAGCGTAGGCCTCCTAGCCTCTAATGAGCAGTTCTTC. Amino acid sequence: CASSVGLLASNEQFF. The chain combines TRBV9 with TRBJ2-1; a weak D match, TRBD2 (5 bases). Deletions cut 0 bases from V and 7 bases from J, with 14 bases between. Per germline, CDR1 SGDLS and CDR2 YYNGEE. CDR3 length: 15 residues.

This chain links TRBV7-9 with TRBJ2-1; tentatively, D is TRBD1 (6 bases). Germline CDR1 is SEHNR and CDR2 is FQNEAQ (reference sequence). Trimming took 3 bases from V and 4 from J, leaving 16 bases between them. This CDR3 region has 16 residues. CDR3 sequence: CASSLGRTEIYNEQFF. The CDR3 DNA follows: TGTGCCAGCAGCTTGGGGCGGACAGAGATTTACAATGAGCAGTTCTTC.

The chain employs TRBV7-9 and TRBJ2-5; a weak D match, TRBD1 (6 bases). The V gene's germline CDR1 is SEHNR and CDR2 FQNEAQ (reference sequence). This CDR3 comprises 13 residues. The V end was cut by 6 bases, the J end by 4 bases, with 12 bases between. The CDR3 loop is CASSERGGETQYF. The DNA of the CDR3 is TGTGCCAGCAGTGAACGAGGGGGAGAGACCCAGTACTTC.

This clone has just one count. This sequence joins TRBV7-9 and TRBJ1-1; D perhaps matches TRBD1 (5 bases). Germline loops: CDR1 SEHNR, CDR2 FQNEAQ (reference sequence). The CDR3 is 16 residues long. The V end lost 3 bases, the J end lost 1 base, and 15 bases lay between the germline ends. The CDR3 bases are TGTGCCAGCAGCTTGTGGGGGGTTACGCCGAACACTGAAGCTTTCTTT. Its translation is CASSLWGVTPNTEAFF. Together with reference TRBV7-9 and TRBJ1-1, the CDR3 gives the full variable domain: DTGVSQNPRHKITKRGQNVTFRCDPISEHNRLYWYRQTLGQGPEFLTYFQNEAQLEKSRLLSDRFSAERPKGSFSTLEIQRTEQGDSAMYLCASSLWGVTPNTEAFFGQGTRLTVV.

This sequence joins TRBV7-9 and TRBJ1-1; D gene ambiguous. Trimming left V 5 bases short and J 8 bases short, with 15 bases between. In germline, CDR1 is SEHNR, CDR2 FQNEAQ (reference sequence). The CDR3 spans 13 residues. CDR3 region: CASSPAPGMEAFF. The CDR3 DNA reads as TGTGCCAGCAGCCCCGCCCCAGGAATGGAAGCTTTCTTT.

The rearrangement links TRBV5-1 to TRBJ2-3; D is uncertain. This CDR3 has 13 amino acids. The V end lost 0 bases, the J end lost 0 bases, and 2 bases lay between the germline ends. The V gene's germline CDR1 is SGHRS and CDR2 YFSETQ. In DNA, the CDR3 is TGCGCCAGCAGCTTGGACAGCACAGATACGCAGTATTTT. Amino acid sequence: CASSLDSTDTQYF.

This chain links TRBV25-1 with TRBJ1-2; D is perhaps TRBD1 (5 bases). Germline V CDR1 and CDR2: MGHDK, SYGVNS. The CDR3 extends over 15 amino acids. V lost 1 base and J lost 7, with 16 bases in between. CDR3 residues: CASSESSGTRGGYTF. In DNA, the CDR3 is TGTGCCAGCAGTGAATCCTCCGGGACGCGGGGTGGCTACACCTTC.

This chain links TRBV7-2 with TRBJ2-2; D is ambiguous. This CDR3 region has 12 residues. The V end lost 5 bases, the J end lost 3 bases, and 4 bases lay between the germline ends. CDR1 and CDR2 from the germline V gene are SGHTA and FQGNSA. The CDR3 region is CASSKYTGELFF. The CDR3 DNA reads TGTGCCAGCAGCAAATACACCGGGGAGCTGTTTTTT. The complete variable domain, with remaining parts taken from reference TRBV7-2 and TRBJ2-2, reads GAGVSQSPSNKVTEKGKDVELRCDPISGHTALYWYRQSLGQGLEFLIYFQGNSAPDKSGLPSDRFSAERTGGSVSTLTIQRTQQEDSAVYLCASSKYTGELFFGEGSRLTVL.

The V call is TRBV5-4, the J call TRBJ2-7; TRBD1 might be the D (5 bases). Germline V CDR1 and CDR2: SGHNT, YYREEE (reference sequence). The CDR3 is made up of 14 amino acids. V lost 0 bases, J lost 2 bases, and 9 bases lay in between. CDR3 nucleotides: TGTGCCAGCAGCTTGGAGGGGCTGGCCTACGAGCAGTACTTC. Its protein is CASSLEGLAYEQYF.

This clone was detected only once. In nucleotides, the CDR3 is TGTGCCAGCAGACTGGTGGGGGCAACTAATGAAAAACTGTTTTTT. Amino acid sequence: CASRLVGATNEKLFF. The chain combines TRBV4-2 with TRBJ1-4; a possible D gene is TRBD1 (5 bases). The V end was cut by 6 bases, the J end by 0 bases, with 11 bases between. The V gene's germline CDR1 is LGHNA and CDR2 YNFKEQ. CDR3 size: 15 residues.